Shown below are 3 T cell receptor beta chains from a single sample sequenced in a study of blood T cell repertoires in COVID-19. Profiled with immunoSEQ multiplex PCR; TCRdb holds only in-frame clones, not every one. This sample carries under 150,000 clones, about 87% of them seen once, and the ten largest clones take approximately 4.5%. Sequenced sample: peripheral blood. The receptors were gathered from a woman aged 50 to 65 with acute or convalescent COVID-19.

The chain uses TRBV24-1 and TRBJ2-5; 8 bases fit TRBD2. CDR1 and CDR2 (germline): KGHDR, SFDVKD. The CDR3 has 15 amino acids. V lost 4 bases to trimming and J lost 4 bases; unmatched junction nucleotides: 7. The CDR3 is CATSDRRGGLETQYF. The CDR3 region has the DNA TGTGCCACCAGTGACCGCCGGGGGGGGCTAGAGACCCAGTACTTC.

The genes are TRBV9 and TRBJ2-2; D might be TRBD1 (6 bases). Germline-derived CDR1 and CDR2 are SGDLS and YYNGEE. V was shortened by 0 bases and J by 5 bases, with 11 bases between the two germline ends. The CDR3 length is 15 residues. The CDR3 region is CASSVAGARTGELFF. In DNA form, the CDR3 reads TGTGCCAGCAGCGTAGCAGGGGCGCGAACCGGGGAGCTGTTTTTT.

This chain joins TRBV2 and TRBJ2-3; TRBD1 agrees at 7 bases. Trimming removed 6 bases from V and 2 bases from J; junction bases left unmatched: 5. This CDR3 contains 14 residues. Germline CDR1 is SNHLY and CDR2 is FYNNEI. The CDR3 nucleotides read TGTGCCAGCAGAAGGACAGGATCCACAGATACGCAGTATTTT. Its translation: CASRRTGSTDTQYF.